Sequencing of this T cell receptor (beta chain) was carried out in a study of blood T cells in healthy people across ages. Overall study findings and caveats: With age, beta diversity per million T cells declined roughly linearly, significantly by 30 to 50. Those diversity estimates obtained from one million T cells were thought to be underestimates.

The CDR3 extends over 14 amino acids. Germline V gene sequence: CDR1 SEHNR, CDR2 FQNEAQ (reference sequence). The V and J ends lost 8 bases and 1 base respectively, with 14 bases between them. Worth noting for this clonotype: Its matching antigen is unknown.

For every donor, a draw yielded around 10 milliliters of peripheral blood. PBMCs numbering at least 7 million were isolated per sample. The use of a sample-barcoded 5' primer and a J-beta primer mix characterized a second PCR of about 6 to 11 cycles. MiXCR, applied by TCRdb to the 5' RACE reads, yields one record per CDR3 protein. The data contain more than 900,000 distinct CDR3 sequences, 25% of them singletons. This same sample was also part of a study on T cells of mothers and their children.

The V gene is TRBV7-9, the J gene TRBJ1-1, with D uncertain. The sample comprised blood. The clonotype comes from a girl aged 2 to 9 in good health. CDR3 bases: TGTGCCAGCGACACCCCGGCTGAGAACACTGAAGCTTTCTTT. This gives the protein CASDTPAENTEAFF.